Shown below are 8 T cell receptor beta chains from a single sample sequenced in a study of regulatory T cells in long-lasting Graves disease. For TCR beta, libraries came from iRepertoire HTBI primers and Arm-PCR of CDR3 regions. TCRdb reanalysed the multiplex PCR reads using MiXCR and keeps one entry per CDR3 protein. Of 350,000 to 550,000 distinct CDR3 sequences in the sample, about 16% were seen once. The time point here: newly diagnosed GD, antithyroid drugs for less than 3 months. Preparation of the TCR library used RNA extracted from PBMCs. The same data also went into a second study, on T cells in Graves' hyperthyroidism and ophthalmopathy.

Sequencing used peripheral blood mononuclear cells (PBMCs), obtained at new diagnosis, from a patient treated with antithyroid drugs. These receptors all stem from a woman in her 30s with Graves disease.

V and J are TRBV27 and TRBJ2-1, with D perhaps matching TRBD1 (5 bases). The CDR3 has 11 amino acids. Trimming removed 7 bases from V and 8 bases from J, with 9 bases in between. Germline V gene sequence: CDR1 MNHEY, CDR2 SMNVEV (reference sequence). As DNA, the CDR3 is TGTGCCAGCACTCAGGGTCATGAGCAGTTCTTC. Protein product: CASTQGHEQFF.

This clonotype occurred a few times. The chain uses TRBV5-1 and TRBJ2-7, with 11 nucleotides matching TRBD2. V lost 5 bases, J lost 7 bases, and 11 bases stayed unmatched. CDR3 length: 15 residues. Germline CDR1 and CDR2: SGHRS and YFSETQ. CDR3 in DNA: TGCGCCAGCAGACCCGGGACTAGCGGACGCTATGAGCAGTACTTC. Protein product: CASRPGTSGRYEQYF.

In its sample, this clonotype was seen many times. This CDR3 is CASRTDVGGLPTDTQYF. CDR3 DNA: TGTGCCAGCAGGACTGATGTGGGAGGGCTACCCACAGATACGCAGTATTTT. The gene calls are TRBV12-3 or TRBV12-4 and TRBJ2-3, with 7 bases fitting TRBD2. CDR3 length equals 17 residues. The trim removed 6 bases at V and 2 bases at J, leaving 14 bases unmatched.

The table lists this clonotype with a few counts. This sequence joins TRBV5-4 and TRBJ2-1; no definite D call. The germline V gene has CDR1 SGHNT and CDR2 YYREEE (reference sequence). The CDR3 has 12 amino acids. Trimming removed 1 base at V and 8 bases at J, with 7 bases between. CDR3 nucleotide sequence: TGTGCCAGCAGCTTGACCAATTATGAGCAGTTCTTC. Its protein product is CASSLTNYEQFF.

The chain employs TRBV20-1 and TRBJ2-1; 8 positions agree with TRBD2. Germline CDR1 is DFQATT and CDR2 is SNEGSKA (reference sequence). J lost 3 bases, V lost 3 bases, and 7 bases had no gene match. The CDR3 length is 15 residues. The CDR3 here is CSARGQSGSYNEQFF. The CDR3 DNA reads as TGCAGTGCTAGGGGTCAAAGCGGGAGCTACAATGAGCAGTTCTTC.

This clonotype has a count of ten or more. The CDR3 DNA reads TGTGCCAGCAGTTTACAGGGCCCGGCCTACGAGCAGTACTTC. Translation: CASSLQGPAYEQYF. The genes are TRBV12-3 or TRBV12-4 and TRBJ2-7; possible D gene TRBD1, 5 bases. Deletions cut 2 bases from V and 2 bases from J, with 10 bases between. The length of the CDR3 is 14 residues.

This chain links TRBV19 with TRBJ2-7, with TRBD1 matching 7 bases. The CDR3 is 12 residues long. With V trimmed by 9 bases and J by 1 base, 3 bases remained unmatched. Germline V gives CDR1 LNHDA, CDR2 SQIVND (reference sequence). The CDR3 DNA follows: TGTGCCAGCGTGGGACAGTCCTACGAGCAGTACTTC. This gives the protein CASVGQSYEQYF.

This clonotype occurred many times. This sequence joins TRBV11-2 and TRBJ1-1; no reliable D call. Trimming took 1 base from V and 0 from J, leaving 9 bases between them. Germline loops: CDR1 SGHAT, CDR2 FQNNGV. The CDR3 has 15 residues. The CDR3 reads CASSLVSGVNTEAFF. CDR3 nucleotides: TGTGCCAGCAGCTTAGTGTCCGGCGTGAACACTGAAGCTTTCTTT.